Listed here are 6 T cell receptor beta chains from one sample, sequenced in a study of shared clonotypes between healthy human individuals. Sequencing used immunoSEQ multiplex PCR; TCRdb keeps in-frame clones, though not all of them. The repertoire holds some 580,000 clones, roughly 98% seen once, with 0.3% to 0.35% in the top ten. Naive CD8 cells lacked CD45RO, underwent positive selection for CCR7 and left out terminally differentiated effector memory CD45RA+ cells. The sequenced sample was naive CD8+ T cells sorted from blood. Receptors were obtained from a man aged 30-40 years in good health.

This rearrangement joins TRBV27 to TRBJ2-4, with TRBD1 matching 8 bases. The germline V gene has CDR1 MNHEY and CDR2 SMNVEV (reference sequence). Germline trimming cut 0 bases from V and 0 bases from J; bases unmatched to any gene: 4. This CDR3 has 17 amino acids. The CDR3 DNA reads TGTGCCAGCAGTTTATCCGGACAGGGCTTAGCCAAAAACATTCAGTACTTC. Amino acids: CASSLSGQGLAKNIQYF.

The sample holds one count of this clone. The V and J genes are TRBV27 and TRBJ2-3, with TRBD2 as a possible D gene (6 bases). The CDR3 has 16 residues. V lost 5 bases and J 0 bases, leaving 15 bases between the germline ends. Germline-derived CDR1 and CDR2 are MNHEY and SMNVEV (reference sequence). In DNA, the CDR3 is TGTGCCAGCAGTAGACTTAGCGGTTCTAGCACAGATACGCAGTATTTT. Translating gives CASSRLSGSSTDTQYF.

The V and J genes are TRBV6-5 and TRBJ1-5; TRBD1 matches at 10 bases. The length of the CDR3 is 15 residues. Per germline, CDR1 MNHEY and CDR2 SVGAGI. Trimming cost V 6 bases and J 1 base; bases outside gene matches: 3. CDR3 nucleotides: TGTGCCAGCAGCCAGGGACAGGGGAGCAATCAGCCCCAGCATTTT. It is translated as CASSQGQGSNQPQHF.

The chain carries TRBV4-1 and TRBJ1-2, with D perhaps matching TRBD1 (5 bases). This CDR3 comprises 15 residues. Germline V lookup: CDR1 MGHRA, CDR2 YSYEKL. V lost 5 bases and J 3 bases, leaving 16 bases between the germline ends. CDR3 sequence: CASSIGGEEYYGYTF. CDR3 nucleotides: TGCGCCAGCAGCATCGGAGGGGAGGAATACTATGGCTACACCTTC.

This rearrangement joins TRBV9 to TRBJ2-3, with 12 nucleotides matching TRBD2. The CDR3 consists of 15 residues. The J segment lost 6 bases and the V segment lost 3 bases, leaving 5 bases of the junction unmatched. CDR1 is SGDLS, CDR2 YYNGEE, per germline. For the CDR3, the DNA is TGTGCCAGCAGCGCCGGACTAGCGGGGATCGATACGCAGTATTTT. Its translation: CASSAGLAGIDTQYF.

V is TRBV5-5 and J is TRBJ2-3; D unresolved. The germline V gene has CDR1 SGHKS and CDR2 YYEKEE (reference sequence). The CDR3 sequence is 14 residues long. V was cut by 4 bases and J by 6 bases, with 15 bases left in between. CDR3 sequence: CASSPNVLSDTQYF. For the CDR3, the DNA is TGTGCCAGCAGCCCCAATGTCCTCTCCGATACGCAGTATTTT.